This entry describes one T cell receptor beta chain. Source study methods: Reference gene primer amplification gave nucleated cell count estimates. Sequenced by immunoSEQ multiplex PCR; TCRdb stores in-frame clones only, minus some. V, J and clone size derive from that table, while D and trimming were established from the DNA sequence. The data contain some 10,000 clones, roughly 90% of them singletons. These data are taken from a study of blood T cell repertoires in COVID-19. Across the whole study: Sites in the United States, Italy and Spain provided acute and convalescent COVID-19 samples. PBMCs, B-cell-depleted T cells, or T cells provided the cDNA or gDNA that made up the material.

The CDR3 totals 18 residues. Trimming took 8 bases from V and 3 from J; bases not matched to a gene: 15. Germline V lookup: CDR1 SNHLY, CDR2 FYNNEI. This TCR was recovered from a human donor in a cohort sampled during active COVID-19. The rearrangement links TRBV2 to TRBJ2-2; TRBD2 aligns across 10 bases. The sample taken for sequencing was peripheral blood. The DNA for the CDR3 is TGTGCCAGCGAACAAGGCGGTAGCGGGGGGCACGACACCGGGGAGCTGTTTTTT. Amino acid sequence: CASEQGGSGGHDTGELFF.